The 2 T cell receptor beta chains below were found in one sample sequenced in a study of early T cells in non-severe SARS-CoV-2 infection. MiXCR, applied by TCRdb to the 5' RACE reads, yields one record per CDR3 protein. The sample holds approximately 70,000 distinct CDR3 sequences, roughly 5.3% seen once. Source: whole blood, taken at baseline. The receptors here all came from an adult who was a healthcare worker with PCR-confirmed SARS-CoV-2 infection or an uninfected control (not recorded which).

This clonotype was recorded many times. The V call is TRBV6-6, the J call TRBJ2-1; the D gene is possibly TRBD1 (6 bases). The V end was cut by 11 bases, the J end by 9 bases, with 20 bases between. The CDR3 spans 13 residues. The germline V gene has CDR1 MNHNY and CDR2 SVGAGI (reference sequence). CDR3 DNA: TGTGCCGTTCCCACAGGGAGCCAGGGTGAGCAGTTCTTC. It yields the protein CAVPTGSQGEQFF.

This clonotype appeared many times. The genes are TRBV29-1 and TRBJ2-7, with TRBD2 matching 8 bases. J was trimmed by 5 bases and V by 7 bases; bases with no gene match: 13. The germline V gene encodes CDR1 SQVTM and CDR2 ANQGSEA. The CDR3 contains 14 residues. In DNA, the CDR3 is TGCAGCGCGGGCCAAAGCGGGAGAGGCGACGAGCAGTACTTC. Its translation: CSAGQSGRGDEQYF.